The next 21 T cell receptor beta chains were all read from a single sample in a study of T cells in localized non-small cell lung cancer. The method was immunoSEQ multiplex PCR; TCRdb's version includes in-frame clones alone and lacks a portion of them. The data contain about 46,000 clones, around 81% of them seen just once; the ten biggest clones take up roughly a sixth. Specimen: peripheral blood mononuclear cells, collected before any cancer treatment. These receptors came from a man aged 35-75 years with stage III lung adenocarcinoma.

This chain joins TRBV19 and TRBJ1-2; unclear D gene. CDR3 length: 14 residues. V was cut by 9 bases and J by 4 bases, with 18 bases left in between. Germline V gene sequence: CDR1 LNHDA, CDR2 SQIVND (reference sequence). The CDR3 coding sequence is TGTGCCAGCCTTTCCAATTGGGAAGGCTATGGCTACACCTTC. This gives the protein CASLSNWEGYGYTF.

The chain carries TRBV19 and TRBJ2-1; tentative D call: TRBD2 (5 bases). Deletions cut 5 bases from V and 7 bases from J, with 6 bases between. This CDR3 region has 11 residues. The germline V gene has CDR1 LNHDA and CDR2 SQIVND (reference sequence). Here the CDR3 DNA reads TGTGCCAGTAGTTCGGGGAATGAGCAGTTCTTC. Amino acids: CASSSGNEQFF.

The rearrangement links TRBV7-8 to TRBJ2-7; D is perhaps TRBD1 or TRBD2 (5 bases each). Germline V gene lookup returns CDR1 SGHVS and CDR2 FQNEAQ. Deletions cut 5 bases from V and 2 bases from J, with 13 bases between. CDR3 length equals 14 residues. The CDR3 here is CASSNRDRAYEQYF. The CDR3 region has the DNA TGTGCCAGCAGCAACCGGGACCGCGCCTACGAGCAGTACTTC. The variable domain in full, completed from reference TRBV7-8 and TRBJ2-7, reads GAGVSQSPRYKVAKRGQDVALRCDPISGHVSLFWYQQALGQGPEFLTYFQNEAQLDKSGLPSDRFFAERPEGSVSTLKIQRTQQEDSAVYLCASSNRDRAYEQYFGPGTRLTVT.

The chain has TRBV7-6 and TRBJ2-5, with 9 bases aligning to TRBD2. V lost 1 base and J lost 5; bases outside the gene matches: 14. The CDR3 has 18 amino acids. The germline V gene encodes CDR1 SGHVS and CDR2 FNYEAQ. In DNA, the CDR3 is TGTGCCAGCAGCTTAGATACTAGCGGGCCACCGGGGCGGGAGACCCAGTACTTC. Protein product: CASSLDTSGPPGRETQYF.

This chain joins TRBV25-1 and TRBJ2-1; 7 positions agree with TRBD2. There are 13 residues in the CDR3. Unmatched junction bases numbered 9, after V lost 4 bases and J lost 12 bases. Germline V gene lookup returns CDR1 MGHDK and CDR2 SYGVNS. The CDR3 sequence is CASSGVGGIRQFF. As DNA, the CDR3 is TGTGCCAGCAGTGGGGTCGGGGGGATCCGGCAGTTCTTC.

The rearrangement joins TRBV7-5 to TRBJ1-1. TRBV7-5 is labeled a pseudogene. The CDR3 is made up of 13 amino acids. The CDR3 is CASSSYGGLDAFF. DNA of the CDR3: TGTGCCAGCAGCTCCTATGGGGGGCTGGACGCTTTCTTT.

The V and J genes are TRBV29-1 and TRBJ2-7; no definite D call. Germline CDR1 is SQVTM and CDR2 is ANQGSEA. This CDR3 has 13 residues. Between the trimmed V and J ends, which lost 3 bases and 0 bases, there was a span of 9 bases. The CDR3 loop is CSVESTTSYEQYF. For the CDR3, the DNA is TGCAGCGTTGAGTCTACGACCTCCTACGAGCAGTACTTC.

The chain links TRBV10-3 to TRBJ1-2; 10 bases line up with TRBD1. V lost 4 bases to trimming and J lost 4 bases; unmatched junction nucleotides: 6. Looked up from germline, CDR1 is ENHRY and CDR2 is SYGVKD. The CDR3 loop spans 15 amino acids. The CDR3: CAISGRTGGVYGYTF. The CDR3 DNA sequence: TGTGCCATCAGTGGTAGGACAGGGGGGGTCTATGGCTACACCTTC.

The J gene is TRBJ1-1, the V gene TRBV2; TRBD1 matches 7 bases. The CDR3 loop spans 14 amino acids. V lost 6 bases to trimming and J lost 4 bases; unmatched junction nucleotides: 8. Germline CDR1 SNHLY, CDR2 FYNNEI. Written as DNA, the CDR3 is TGTGCCAGCAGGAGGGAGGGGGCGGGCACTGAAGCTTTCTTT. Protein sequence: CASRREGAGTEAFF.

The chain joins TRBV5-5 to TRBJ2-4; either TRBD1 or TRBD2 may supply D (5 bases each). Germline values: CDR1 SGHKS, CDR2 YYEKEE (reference sequence). V was pared by 0 bases and J by 6 bases, with 10 bases between. This CDR3 has 14 residues. CDR3 sequence: CASSLVGTLNIQYF. The CDR3 bases are TGTGCCAGCAGCTTGGTGGGGACCCTAAACATTCAGTACTTC.

The V gene is TRBV9, the J gene TRBJ2-3; D is unclear. The V gene's germline CDR1 is SGDLS and CDR2 YYNGEE. V was shortened by 4 bases and J by 4 bases, with 10 bases between the two germline ends. The CDR3 loop spans 13 amino acids. The CDR3 DNA sequence: TGTGCCAGCAGCTCCCTAGATTCAGATACGCAGTATTTT. It encodes CASSSLDSDTQYF.

This clone was seen only a few times. The chain uses TRBV30 and TRBJ1-5; 7 positions agree with TRBD1. Germline lookup yields CDR1 GTSNPN and CDR2 SVGIG (reference sequence). Germline trimming cut 1 base from V and 6 bases from J; bases unmatched to any gene: 3. The CDR3 is 13 residues long. CDR3 bases: TGTGCCTGGAGTGCCGACAGGGCTCAGCCCCAGCATTTT. This encodes CAWSADRAQPQHF.

The CDR3 DNA sequence: TGTGCCAGTAGTAGCCGGGGGCGATCCAGCTCCTACGAGCAGTACTTC. Translated: CASSSRGRSSSYEQYF. V is TRBV19 and J is TRBJ2-7, with D tentatively TRBD1 or TRBD2 (6 bases each). This CDR3 comprises 16 residues. V was cut by 4 bases and J by 0 bases, with 16 bases left in between. Germline CDR1 is LNHDA and CDR2 is SQIVND (reference sequence).

The chain couples TRBV5-4 to TRBJ2-2, with 7 bases aligning to TRBD2. The CDR3 is made up of 16 amino acids. Germline loops: CDR1 SGHNT, CDR2 YYREEE (reference sequence). Unmatched junction bases numbered 9, after V lost 4 bases and J lost 3 bases. CDR3 residues: CASSLRAGRDTGELFF. The CDR3 nucleotides are TGTGCCAGCAGCCTCCGAGCGGGGCGGGACACCGGGGAGCTGTTTTTT.

This chain links TRBV19 with TRBJ2-1; TRBD1 agrees at 9 bases. Losses at the gene ends were 4 bases for V and 0 bases for J; bases not matched to a gene: 7. In germline, CDR1 is LNHDA, CDR2 SQIVND (reference sequence). CDR3 length: 17 residues. This CDR3 reads CASSRESDRGSYNEQFF. The CDR3 nucleotides read TGTGCCAGTAGTAGGGAATCGGACAGGGGCTCCTACAATGAGCAGTTCTTC.

This clone was seen only once. The chain uses TRBV6-4 and TRBJ2-2; D unclear. Germline V gene lookup returns CDR1 MRHNA and CDR2 SNTAGT. Trimming shortened V by 0 bases and J by 6 bases, and 5 bases separated the two germline ends. This CDR3 spans 13 amino acids. CDR3: CASSDSVSGELFF. The CDR3 nucleotides read TGTGCCAGCAGTGACTCCGTATCCGGGGAGCTGTTTTTT.

The chain employs TRBV6-5 and TRBJ2-7; TRBD2 matches at 10 bases. Germline values: CDR1 MNHEY, CDR2 SVGAGI. The trim removed 2 bases at V and 6 bases at J, leaving 4 bases unmatched. This CDR3 contains 14 residues. CDR3 sequence: CASSYQLAGLEQYF. The CDR3 DNA reads TGTGCCAGCAGTTACCAACTAGCGGGGCTCGAGCAGTACTTC.

CDR3 DNA: TGTGCCAGCAGTGCACAAGAGACCCAGTACTTC. Its protein product is CASSAQETQYF. The rearrangement joins TRBV2 to TRBJ2-5; D unclear. V was clipped by 4 bases and J by 2 bases, with 2 bases between them. CDR1 is SNHLY, CDR2 FYNNEI, per germline. This CDR3 contains 11 residues.

The chain joins TRBV10-3 to TRBJ1-2; D uncertain. Germline V lookup: CDR1 ENHRY, CDR2 SYGVKD. V was trimmed by 0 bases and J by 4 bases, leaving 15 bases between them. This CDR3 is built from 16 residues. CDR3 sequence reads: CAISESSVSHGYGYTF. CDR3 in DNA: TGTGCCATCAGTGAGTCAAGCGTAAGCCATGGCTATGGCTACACCTTC.

The chain recombines TRBV6-1 with TRBJ2-7, with D hard to call. Germline V lookup: CDR1 MNHNS, CDR2 SASEGT. Trimming removed 4 bases at V and 4 bases at J, with 14 bases between. This CDR3 comprises 14 residues. The CDR3 coding sequence is TGTGCCAGCAGTGCCTTGGCCCCCGGATACGAGCAGTACTTC. Its translation is CASSALAPGYEQYF.

The V and J genes are TRBV6-1 and TRBJ2-7; the match to TRBD2 covers 11 bases. The CDR3 runs to 14 residues. Germline CDR1 is MNHNS and CDR2 is SASEGT. Trimming cost V 6 bases and J 3 bases; bases outside gene matches: 4. The CDR3: CASSPSGGLYEQYF. The CDR3 coding sequence is TGTGCCAGCAGCCCTAGCGGGGGGCTCTACGAGCAGTACTTC.